A single sample gave rise to the 7 T cell receptor beta chains below, sequenced in a study of T cell responses to AZD1222 COVID-19 vaccine. Libraries were prepared by immunoSEQ multiplex PCR; TCRdb keeps only in-frame clonotypes and omits some of them. The sample records approximately 190,000 clones, approximately 92% being singletons. Specimen: peripheral blood, collected on day 0 of AZD1222 vaccination. These receptors all stem from an adult in good health.

The J gene is TRBJ2-1, the V gene TRBV19; 12 bases fit TRBD1. CDR3 size: 18 residues. CDR1 is LNHDA and CDR2 is SQIVND in the germline V gene (reference sequence). The V and J ends lost 5 bases and 3 bases, in that order; junction bases with no gene match: 11. For the CDR3, the DNA is TGTGCCAGTAGTGCCATCTACGGGACAGGGGGCTTCTACAATGAGCAGTTCTTC. It codes for CASSAIYGTGGFYNEQFF.

This clone was observed a single time. The rearrangement uses TRBV12-3 or TRBV12-4 and TRBJ1-1; D call uncertain. The CDR3 spans 13 residues. Trimming shortened V by 4 bases and J by 0 bases, and 6 bases separated the two germline ends. The CDR3 sequence: CASSSGMNTEAFF. CDR3 nucleotide sequence: TGTGCCAGCAGTTCGGGAATGAACACTGAAGCTTTCTTT.

This sequence joins TRBV11-3 and TRBJ2-2; D possibly uses TRBD1 or TRBD2 (5 bases each). Between the trimmed V and J ends, which lost 2 bases and 4 bases, there was a span of 14 bases. CDR1 is SGHNT, CDR2 YENEEA, per germline. The CDR3 runs 16 residues. CDR3 sequence (DNA): TGTGCCAGCAGCTTATTCGGGGCGCTGAGCACCGGGGAGCTGTTTTTT. The encoded protein is CASSLFGALSTGELFF.

The chain carries TRBV7-7 and TRBJ2-1; D call uncertain. The V gene's germline CDR1 is SSHAT and CDR2 FNYEAQ (reference sequence). This CDR3 contains 17 residues. Trimming took off 2 bases at V and 0 bases at J, with 14 bases between the two ends. CDR3 in DNA: TGTGCCAGCAGCTTAAATCTAGGTCTAAGCTCCTACAATGAGCAGTTCTTC. Translating it yields CASSLNLGLSSYNEQFF.

The V call is TRBV7-9, the J call TRBJ2-4; TRBD1 might be the D (5 bases). In germline, CDR1 is SEHNR, CDR2 FQNEAQ (reference sequence). V was pared by 0 bases and J by 6 bases, with 12 bases between. The CDR3 has 15 amino acids. CDR3 in DNA: TGTGCCAGCAGCTTAGCCTTGCAGGGTAGAAACATTCAGTACTTC. This gives the protein CASSLALQGRNIQYF.

As for this clone: One junction end does not reproduce the germline sequence, and a read error may be involved. The J gene is TRBJ1-2, the V gene TRBV12-3 or TRBV12-4; perhaps TRBD1 as D (6 bases). CDR3 length: 11 residues. The CDR3 nucleotides read TGTGCCAGCGCGATAACGGGGGCCTTAAACTTC. This sequence encodes CASAITGALNF.

The chain carries TRBV2 and TRBJ2-6, with D unclear. CDR3 size: 16 residues. Trimming took 7 bases from V and 0 from J, leaving 13 bases between them. Looked up from germline, CDR1 is SNHLY and CDR2 is FYNNEI. As DNA, the CDR3 is TGTGCCAGCAAAGGACGGCTATCCTCTGGGGCCAACGTCCTGACTTTC. Amino acid sequence: CASKGRLSSGANVLTF.